What follows is one T cell receptor beta chain and its context. Its specificity is not known. V shed 8 bases and J shed 4 bases, with 14 bases lying between them. The CDR3 runs 13 residues. The germline CDR1 and CDR2 sequences are SGHAT and FQNNGV. Amplification targeted TCR beta CDR3 regions from RNA transcripts. The HTBI primer set was used in a first-round RT-PCR of the TCR CDR3. MiXCR, run by TCRdb on the multiplex PCR reads, gives a single entry per CDR3 protein. The sample consists of about 520,000 distinct CDR3 sequences, roughly a quarter of them appearing once. Ophthalmopathy patients had moderate-to-severe active disease, CAS ≥3, NOSPECS ≥4, and disease duration under 3 months. Clinical symptoms, serum thyroxine, TRAb, thyroid ultrasound and orbital computed tomography informed diagnoses. This specimen comes from a study of T cells in Graves' hyperthyroidism and ophthalmopathy. Study details: Specimen type is peripheral blood, collected at initial diagnosis prior to any treatment. Study-wide results and caveats: Most thyroid clonotypes expanded above 0.001 were also detected in blood.

The chain is built from TRBV11-2 and TRBJ1-1; D is ambiguous. This sequence was found in a woman younger than 45 with Graves' ophthalmopathy. The sequenced sample was blood. This chain's CDR3 is CASRKIIPTEAFF. The CDR3 DNA reads TGTGCCAGCCGCAAAATCATCCCCACTGAAGCTTTCTTT.